A single sample gave rise to the 8 T cell receptor beta chains below, sequenced in a study of regulatory T cells in long-lasting Graves disease. Time point given: newly diagnosed GD, antithyroid drugs for less than 3 months. Extracted RNA from PBMCs served as the source of the TCR library. Arm-PCR of CDR3 regions with iRepertoire HTBI primers generated TCR beta libraries. TCRdb independently ran MiXCR on the multiplex PCR reads; one entry per CDR3 protein. Of 620,000 or so distinct CDR3 sequences listed, around 17% are singletons. The sample also formed part of further work on T cells in Graves' hyperthyroidism and ophthalmopathy.

Source: peripheral blood mononuclear cells (PBMCs), taken at new diagnosis, from a patient treated with antithyroid drugs. The origin of the receptors is a woman aged 25 to 39 with Graves disease.

This clonotype was found a few times. The chain has TRBV6-2 or TRBV6-3 and TRBJ1-5, with D uncertain. Trimming removed 5 bases from V and 13 bases from J, with 12 bases in between. CDR3 length: 11 residues. Germline V gene sequence: CDR1 MNHEY, CDR2 SVGEGT. CDR3 loop: CASSVSLPQHF. CDR3 sequence (DNA): TGTGCCAGCAGTGTGTCTTTGCCGCAGCATTTT.

This chain links TRBV7-9 with TRBJ2-1, with a tentative D call TRBD2 (5 bases). This CDR3 is 17 amino acids long. Between the trimmed V and J ends, which lost 2 bases and 4 bases, there was a span of 18 bases. The germline CDR1 and CDR2 sequences are SEHNR and FQNEAQ (reference sequence). CDR3 in amino acids: CASSLMVGALTYNEQFF. In nucleotides, the CDR3 is TGTGCCAGCAGCTTAATGGTGGGAGCCCTAACTTACAATGAGCAGTTCTTC.

This clonotype was recorded many times. The chain links TRBV5-1 to TRBJ1-1, with D perhaps TRBD1 (6 bases). Per the germline V gene, CDR1 is SGHRS and CDR2 is YFSETQ. The CDR3 spans 15 residues. V was shortened by 2 bases and J by 7 bases, with 18 bases between the two germline ends. The CDR3 sequence: CASSFQGPSGLEAFF. The CDR3 nucleotides read TGCGCCAGCAGCTTTCAGGGGCCGAGCGGACTTGAAGCTTTCTTT.

Worth noting for this clonotype: Here the CDR3 omits its conserved ending phenylalanine or tryptophan, so a read error is the likely source. The rearrangement joins TRBV18 to TRBJ1-4; D is unclear. This CDR3 spans 12 amino acids. CDR1 KGHSH and CDR2 LQKENI come from the germline V gene. Trimming pared 8 bases from V and 4 bases from J, leaving 8 bases between. The CDR3 loop reads CASRTVNEKLFL. CDR3 coding DNA: TGTGCCAGCCGAACAGTTAATGAAAAACTGTTTCTT.

This clonotype was picked up many times. The V call is TRBV12-3 or TRBV12-4, the J call TRBJ1-2, with 11 nucleotides matching TRBD1. Trimming took 10 bases from V and 9 from J; bases not matched to a gene: 10. The length of the CDR3 is 13 residues. Written as DNA, the CDR3 is TGTGCCACCCTACCGGACAGGGGGCTACGCTACACCTTC. Translation: CATLPDRGLRYTF.

The sample holds many counts of this clonotype. This chain uses TRBV6-1 with TRBJ2-7; D uncertain. This CDR3 comprises 14 residues. Trimming removed 7 bases from V and 2 bases from J, with 15 bases in between. In germline, CDR1 is MNHNS, CDR2 SASEGT. CDR3 nucleotides: TGTGCCAGCACCCCAACTGGGTCTGCCTACGAGCAGTACTTC. Amino acids: CASTPTGSAYEQYF.

At least ten counts were recorded for this clonotype. This chain connects TRBV10-3 to TRBJ2-7, with D tentatively TRBD1 or TRBD2 (5 bases each). The CDR3 is made up of 15 amino acids. CDR1 is ENHRY, CDR2 SYGVKD, per germline. Between the trimmed V and J ends, which lost 6 bases and 5 bases, there was a span of 20 bases. The CDR3 DNA reads as TGTGCCATCAGCCGCGACGACAGCCCGGGGAACGAGCAGTACTTC. Protein sequence: CAISRDDSPGNEQYF.

The sample holds many counts of this clonotype. This chain uses TRBV7-3 with TRBJ2-1, with 7 bases fitting TRBD2. The trim removed 2 bases at V and 8 bases at J, leaving 3 bases unmatched. Germline V gene lookup returns CDR1 SGHTA and CDR2 FQGTGA. There are 13 residues in the CDR3. CDR3 nucleotide sequence: TGTGCCAGCAGCTTAGGGACTACTTATGAGCAGTTCTTC. This translates into CASSLGTTYEQFF.